The 28 T cell receptor beta chains given below trace back to one sample, sequenced in a study of T cell changes during pregnancy in multiple sclerosis. Clones were read by immunoSEQ multiplex PCR, and TCRdb kept only the in-frame ones, dropping some. The repertoire consists of 15,000 or so clones, with roughly 86% occurring once and the leading ten covering approximately 9.1%. The sample here was CD8+ T cells from peripheral blood mononuclear cells, taken in the second trimester of pregnancy. The origin of the receptors is a female donor in good health, enrolled as a control in a pregnancy study.

The genes are TRBV9 and TRBJ2-3; 9 bases fit TRBD2. With 2 bases clipped from V and 1 base from J, the junction kept 2 bases outside the gene matches. The CDR3 consists of 15 residues. The germline gives CDR1 SGDLS, CDR2 YYNGEE. Written as DNA, the CDR3 is TGTGCCAGCAGCGTCGCTAGCGGGGGCACAGATACGCAGTATTTT. It encodes CASSVASGGTDTQYF.

The CDR3 protein is CASSKGTSGAHTGELFF. The CDR3 DNA reads TGTGCCAGTAGTAAGGGTACTAGCGGGGCCCACACCGGGGAGCTGTTTTTT. The gene calls are TRBV19 and TRBJ2-2; TRBD2 matches at 10 bases. The J segment lost 3 bases and the V segment lost 4 bases, leaving 8 bases of the junction unmatched. The CDR3 consists of 17 residues. CDR1 LNHDA and CDR2 SQIVND come from the germline V gene (reference sequence).

V and J are TRBV11-2 and TRBJ2-1, with 9 nucleotides matching TRBD1. In germline, CDR1 is SGHAT, CDR2 FQNNGV. The CDR3 is 17 residues long. Germline trimming cut 5 bases from V and 3 bases from J; bases unmatched to any gene: 11. The CDR3 is CASSDTSGQGHYNEQFF. The DNA for the CDR3 is TGTGCCAGCAGCGACACCAGTGGACAGGGGCACTACAATGAGCAGTTCTTC.

This chain uses TRBV19 with TRBJ1-5; D is ambiguous. CDR1 is LNHDA and CDR2 is SQIVND in the germline V gene (reference sequence). CDR3 length: 12 residues. V gave up 3 bases and J gave up 6 bases, with 6 bases separating them. CDR3: CASSIFGQPQHF. The CDR3 DNA is TGTGCCAGTAGTATTTTCGGTCAGCCCCAGCATTTT.

J is TRBJ1-1 and V is TRBV20-1; 8 bases fit TRBD1. Trimming at V came to 5 bases and at J to 11 bases, leaving 7 bases not matched to a gene. Germline-derived CDR1 and CDR2 are DFQATT and SNEGSKA (reference sequence). The CDR3 runs to 11 residues. The CDR3 sequence is CSAVEDREAFF. The CDR3 coding sequence is TGCAGTGCTGTGGAGGACAGGGAGGCTTTCTTT.

This rearrangement joins TRBV7-6 to TRBJ2-7, with a tentative D call TRBD1 (6 bases). CDR3 length: 14 amino acids. Germline values: CDR1 SGHVS, CDR2 FNYEAQ. The V and J ends lost 0 bases and 4 bases respectively, with 10 bases between them. The chain's CDR3 is CASSLAGGGYEQYF. CDR3 DNA: TGTGCCAGCAGCTTAGCAGGGGGTGGTTACGAGCAGTACTTC. The complete variable domain, with remaining parts taken from reference TRBV7-6 and TRBJ2-7, reads GAGVSQSPRYKVTKRGQDVALRCDPISGHVSLYWYRQALGQGPEFLTYFNYEAQQDKSGLPNDRFSAERPEGSISTLTIQRTEQRDSAMYRCASSLAGGGYEQYFGPGTRLTVT.

The chain carries TRBV13 and TRBJ2-7; D is perhaps TRBD1 (5 bases). Germline V CDR1 and CDR2: PRHDT, FYEKMQ (reference sequence). Trimming removed 2 bases from V and 11 bases from J, with 10 bases in between. The CDR3 sequence is 11 residues long. The CDR3 spells CASSLTGIEYF. The CDR3 nucleotides read TGTGCCAGCAGCTTAACAGGTATCGAGTACTTC.

This clone was recorded once. This sequence joins TRBV5-1 and TRBJ1-1; D perhaps matches TRBD1 (6 bases). Trimming took 4 bases from V and 0 from J, leaving 13 bases between them. Germline assignment: CDR1 SGHRS and CDR2 YFSETQ. This CDR3 contains 15 residues. This chain's CDR3 is CASSGGQRMNTEAFF. The CDR3 nucleotides are TGCGCCAGCAGCGGCGGACAGCGCATGAACACTGAAGCTTTCTTT.

V is TRBV2 and J is TRBJ2-7, with 11 bases fitting TRBD2. Germline loops: CDR1 SNHLY, CDR2 FYNNEI. CDR3 length equals 17 residues. After removal of 7 bases from V and 2 bases from J, the junction contained 13 bases not matched to a gene. CDR3 DNA sequence: TGTGCCAGCAAGACGGGGGCTAGCGGGGGGTTTACCTACGAGCAGTACTTC. Amino acid sequence: CASKTGASGGFTYEQYF.

CDR3 amino acids: CSVDGYGYTF. CDR3 coding DNA: TGCAGCGTTGACGGCTATGGCTACACCTTC. The chain carries TRBV29-1 and TRBJ1-2, with D hard to call. CDR3 length: 10 residues. Germline loops: CDR1 SQVTM, CDR2 ANQGSEA. V was cut by 3 bases and J by 4 bases, with 3 bases left in between.

This clone has only one observation. The chain employs TRBV6-5 and TRBJ1-5, with 8 bases matching TRBD1. V trimming: 5 bases; J trimming: 1 base; junction bases outside the gene matches: 4. CDR3 length: 15 residues. Germline V gene sequence: CDR1 MNHEY, CDR2 SVGAGI. CDR3 loop: CASSGGTGSNQPQHF. The DNA for the CDR3 is TGTGCCAGCAGTGGCGGGACAGGAAGCAATCAGCCCCAGCATTTT.

V gene TRBV9 combines with J gene TRBJ2-7, with TRBD1 as a possible D gene (6 bases). Germline V gene sequence: CDR1 SGDLS, CDR2 YYNGEE. V was shortened by 2 bases and J by 3 bases, with 15 bases between the two germline ends. The CDR3 is 15 amino acids. DNA of the CDR3: TGTGCCAGCAGCGTGAGTCCGGACAGAGGCTACGAGCAGTACTTC. This sequence encodes CASSVSPDRGYEQYF.

The chain has TRBV12-5 and TRBJ1-1, with D unclear. The germline V gene has CDR1 LGHNT and CDR2 FRNRAP. CDR3 length equals 12 residues. The V end was cut by 5 bases, the J end by 5 bases, with 9 bases between. DNA for the CDR3: TGTGCTAGTGGTCCTGCAGAAACTGAAGCTTTCTTT. Translated, it gives CASGPAETEAFF.

The table lists this clone with a count of one. The chain employs TRBV5-6 and TRBJ1-1, with unresolved D. The CDR3 contains 12 residues. Germline lookup yields CDR1 SGHDT and CDR2 YYEEEE. Trimming removed 2 bases from V and 5 bases from J, with 7 bases in between. This CDR3 is CASSLESTEAFF. In DNA, the CDR3 is TGTGCCAGCAGCTTAGAGTCGACTGAAGCTTTCTTT.

The chain employs TRBV4-2 and TRBJ1-6, with 7 bases that match TRBD1. The CDR3 consists of 15 residues. V gave up 0 bases and J gave up 9 bases; unmatched junction bases: 5. CDR1 LGHNA and CDR2 YNFKEQ come from the germline V gene. The CDR3 DNA is TGTGCCAGCAGCCAAGACGGGACAGAAGCTTCACCCCTCCACTTT. Translation gives CASSQDGTEASPLHF.

The J gene is TRBJ2-3, the V gene TRBV9; D gene ambiguous. Between the trimmed V and J ends, which lost 4 bases and 10 bases, there was a span of 13 bases. The CDR3 runs to 12 residues. The germline V gene has CDR1 SGDLS and CDR2 YYNGEE. The CDR3 coding sequence is TGTGCCAGCAGCCCCCCGAGCCCTGCGCAGTATTTT. Protein: CASSPPSPAQYF.

CDR3 sequence reads: CASSPSGGDSPLHF. The CDR3 nucleotides read TGTGCCAGCAGCCCCTCCGGCGGGGATTCACCCCTCCACTTT. The chain uses TRBV9 and TRBJ1-6; D not resolved. There are 14 residues in the CDR3. Per the germline V gene, CDR1 is SGDLS and CDR2 is YYNGEE. V dropped 4 bases and J dropped 8 bases, with 13 bases sitting between them.

The gene calls are TRBV11-2 and TRBJ1-4, with 7 bases matching TRBD1. The CDR3 has 14 residues. J lost 8 bases, V lost 1 base, and 4 bases had no gene match. Germline V gene data show CDR1 as SGHAT and CDR2 as FQNNGV. The chain's CDR3 is CASSLAGGGEKLFF. DNA for the CDR3: TGTGCCAGCAGCTTAGCAGGGGGTGGAGAAAAACTGTTTTTT.

This chain links TRBV6-5 with TRBJ2-7; tentative D call: TRBD1 (5 bases). The V end was cut by 2 bases, the J end by 1 base, with 9 bases between. This CDR3 spans 14 amino acids. CDR1 and CDR2 from the germline V gene are MNHEY and SVGAGI. Here the CDR3 reads CASSYAPGSYEQYF. CDR3 nucleotides: TGTGCCAGCAGTTACGCGCCAGGGTCCTACGAGCAGTACTTC.

The genes are TRBV28 and TRBJ1-6, with 10 bases lining up with TRBD1. The germline gives CDR1 MDHEN, CDR2 SYDVKM. This CDR3 is 14 amino acids long. V shed 10 bases and J 11 bases; nucleotides not matched to a gene: 11. In nucleotides, the CDR3 is TGTGCCACCGCCGGGACAGGGGTGGGAACACCCCTCCACTTT. Amino acids: CATAGTGVGTPLHF.

The chain has TRBV7-2 and TRBJ2-7; 10 nucleotides align to TRBD2. The V and J ends lost 5 bases and 0 bases, in that order; junction bases with no gene match: 4. The CDR3 covers 15 residues. CDR1 and CDR2 from the germline V gene are SGHTA and FQGNSA. CDR3 residues: CASSPSGGASYEQYF. CDR3 DNA: TGTGCCAGCAGCCCAAGCGGGGGGGCCTCCTACGAGCAGTACTTC.

The chain joins TRBV6-1 to TRBJ2-7; TRBD2 might be the D (5 bases). Germline values: CDR1 MNHNS, CDR2 SASEGT. There are 15 residues in the CDR3. The V gene lost 3 bases and the J gene lost 2 bases, with 14 bases spanning the gap. Here the CDR3 reads CASSDGLDFTYEQYF. The CDR3 DNA reads TGTGCCAGCAGTGACGGACTGGACTTTACCTACGAGCAGTACTTC.

This clone was counted between two and nine times. CDR3 bases: TGTGCCATCAGTGAGTCGGACAGCTGGGCCGGGAACGAGCAGTACTTC. The encoded protein is CAISESDSWAGNEQYF. The chain couples TRBV10-3 to TRBJ2-7; tentative D call: TRBD1 (6 bases). The CDR3 contains 16 residues. CDR1 ENHRY and CDR2 SYGVKD come from the germline V gene. V lost 0 bases and J lost 5, with 17 bases in between.

The V call is TRBV2, the J call TRBJ1-2; the D gene is possibly TRBD1 (5 bases). The ends were cut back, 2 bases at V and 5 bases at J, with 18 bases in the middle. This CDR3 has 16 amino acids. Germline CDR1 SNHLY, CDR2 FYNNEI. Here the CDR3 DNA reads TGTGCCAGCAGTGAAAAGCAGGGTACGGGGGTTTATGGCTACACCTTC. Protein product: CASSEKQGTGVYGYTF.

The CDR3 loop is CASSQPQGSGTDTQYF. CDR3 nucleotide sequence: TGCGCCAGCAGCCAACCTCAGGGTTCGGGCACAGATACGCAGTATTTT. V is TRBV4-3 and J is TRBJ2-3, with D possibly being TRBD1 (5 bases). CDR1 and CDR2 (germline): LGHNA, YSLEER. The CDR3 is made up of 16 amino acids. Trimming shortened V by 2 bases and J by 1 base, and 13 bases separated the two germline ends.

This clone was counted once. The chain recombines TRBV7-6 with TRBJ2-7; 11 bases are shared with TRBD1. With 4 bases clipped from V and 5 bases from J, the junction kept 7 bases outside the gene matches. Germline V gene data show CDR1 as SGHVS and CDR2 as FNYEAQ. The CDR3 is 15 amino acids. The CDR3 here is CASSSPRTGGHEQYF. In nucleotides, the CDR3 is TGTGCCAGCAGCTCCCCCCGGACAGGGGGCCACGAGCAGTACTTC. The full variable domain, completed using reference TRBV7-6 and TRBJ2-7, is GAGVSQSPRYKVTKRGQDVALRCDPISGHVSLYWYRQALGQGPEFLTYFNYEAQQDKSGLPNDRFSAERPEGSISTLTIQRTEQRDSAMYRCASSSPRTGGHEQYFGPGTRLTVT.

This sequence joins TRBV4-3 and TRBJ1-1, with D possibly TRBD1 on 5 matching bases. Trimming removed 0 bases from V and 3 bases from J, with 20 bases in between. Looked up from germline, CDR1 is LGHNA and CDR2 is YSLEER. The CDR3 spans 18 residues. The CDR3, as DNA: TGCGCCAGCAGCCAAGATTGGCAGGGATCGGCGCGCGACACTGAAGCTTTCTTT. Its protein product is CASSQDWQGSARDTEAFF.

The chain is built from TRBV2 and TRBJ1-3; D perhaps matches TRBD1 (5 bases). Germline values: CDR1 SNHLY, CDR2 FYNNEI. The CDR3 length is 13 residues. V was clipped by 6 bases and J by 2 bases, with 8 bases between them. The CDR3 is CASSGGPGNTIYF. CDR3 in DNA: TGTGCCAGCAGCGGGGGACCTGGAAACACCATATATTTT.